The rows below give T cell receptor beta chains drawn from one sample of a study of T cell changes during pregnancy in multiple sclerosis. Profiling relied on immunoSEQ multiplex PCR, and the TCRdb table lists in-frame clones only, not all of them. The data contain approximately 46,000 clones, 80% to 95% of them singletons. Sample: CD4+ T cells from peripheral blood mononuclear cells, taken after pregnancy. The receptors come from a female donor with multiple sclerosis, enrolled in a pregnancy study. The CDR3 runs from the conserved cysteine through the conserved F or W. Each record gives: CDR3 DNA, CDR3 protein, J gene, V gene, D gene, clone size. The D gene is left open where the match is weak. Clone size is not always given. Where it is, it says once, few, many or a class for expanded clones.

TGTGCCAGCAGCGAACAGGGGGTGCCACCCCTCCACTTT	CASSEQGVPPLHF	TRBJ1-6	TRBV9	TRBD1	.
TGCGCCAGCAGTCTAGCGGGAGTCGGCAATGAGCAGTTCTTC	CASSLAGVGNEQFF	TRBJ2-1	TRBV10-1	TRBD2	.
TGTGCCAGCAGCTTTAGCGGGAGGGCATTGGATACGCAGTATTTT	CASSFSGRALDTQYF	TRBJ2-3	TRBV7-2	TRBD2	few
TGTGCCAGCAGTTCCCCCGCTAGCGGGAGACCCTACGAGCAGTACTTC	CASSSPASGRPYEQYF	TRBJ2-7	TRBV27	TRBD2	.
TGTGCCAGCAGTGAAATAGGAGTCCAGCCCCAGCATTTT	CASSEIGVQPQHF	TRBJ1-5	TRBV2	.	.
TGTGCCACCAGTGGGGGCGGAGGAGAGACCCAGTACTTC	CATSGGGGETQYF	TRBJ2-5	TRBV15	.	.
TGTGCCTGGAGCGCGGACAGGAACACCGGGGAGCTGTTTTTT	CAWSADRNTGELFF	TRBJ2-2	TRBV30	.	.
TGTGCCAGCAGCTTGGAATCAGTACCCGGGGAGCTGTTTTTT	CASSLESVPGELFF	TRBJ2-2	TRBV5-5	.	.
TGTGCCAGCTCAGGGGACAGTAATGAAAAACTGTTTTTT	CASSGDSNEKLFF	TRBJ1-4	TRBV18	TRBD1	.
TGTGCCAGCAGTTTAAGGGGATCCCACACAGATACGCAGTATTTT	CASSLRGSHTDTQYF	TRBJ2-3	TRBV28	.	.
TGTGCCAGCAGTTACCCTAAGAAAGGGGGCGCATATGGCTACACCTTC	CASSYPKKGGAYGYTF	TRBJ1-2	TRBV6-5	TRBD1	.
TGCGCCAGCAGCCAAGTGGGGACATACAGCACAGATACGCAGTATTTT	CASSQVGTYSTDTQYF	TRBJ2-3	TRBV4-3	.	.
TGCGCCAGCAGCCTGGACAGGTCGATCTATGGCTACACCTTC	CASSLDRSIYGYTF	TRBJ1-2	TRBV4-1	TRBD1	.
TGTGCCAGCAGTGAAGGGGGGGGGCAAGAGACCCAGTACTTC	CASSEGGGQETQYF	TRBJ2-5	TRBV6-1	TRBD2	.
TGTGCCAGCAGTCTGCAGGGTTTGGCGAACACCGGGGAGCTGTTTTTT	CASSLQGLANTGELFF	TRBJ2-2	TRBV27	.	few
.	CASSVASGSSKFF	TRBJ2-1	TRBV9	.	.
TGTGCCAGCAGCTTAGGCAGGGGAACGATGAACACTGAAGCTTTCTTT	CASSLGRGTMNTEAFF	TRBJ1-1	TRBV11-1	.	.
TGTGCCAGTAGCCGTGGGACAGCAGTTGAAAAACTGTTTTTT	CASSRGTAVEKLFF	TRBJ1-4	TRBV19	TRBD1	.
TGTGCCAGCAGTTCCGGGACTAGGACCCAGTACTTC	CASSSGTRTQYF	TRBJ2-5	TRBV6-6	TRBD2	.
TGTGCCAGTAAGACTAGCGGCCTATACAATGAGCAGTTCTTC	CASKTSGLYNEQFF	TRBJ2-1	TRBV19	TRBD2	once
TGTGCCTGGAGTGTACAGGGATATACTCACGAGCAGTACTTC	CAWSVQGYTHEQYF	TRBJ2-7	TRBV30	.	once
TGTGCCAGCAGCCCGGGTCAGTCCTACAATGAGCAGTTCTTC	CASSPGQSYNEQFF	TRBJ2-1	TRBV7-8	.	.
TGTGCCAGCAGTCCCGGACAGGCCCTCTCTGGGGCCAACGTCCTGACTTTC	CASSPGQALSGANVLTF	TRBJ2-6	TRBV27	TRBD1	.
TGTGCCAGCAGTTCCCGGGACAGGCCCTATGAGCAGTTCTTC	CASSSRDRPYEQFF	TRBJ2-1	TRBV27	TRBD1	.
TGTGCCTTAGGACAGGGAAGTGGTAGCAATCAGCCCCAGCATTTT	CALGQGSGSNQPQHF	TRBJ1-5	TRBV30	TRBD1	.
TGCGCCAGCAGCACTGACAGGGCGGGGAACACTGAAGCTTTCTTT	CASSTDRAGNTEAFF	TRBJ1-1	TRBV5-1	TRBD1	.
TGTGCCAGCAGCTTAGTCGGCAGGGGAAAACTTAGCTCCTACGAGCAGTACTTC	CASSLVGRGKLSSYEQYF	TRBJ2-7	TRBV7-9	.	.
TGTGCCATCAGTGCTGTCAGCGGAGCTAGCACAGATACGCAGTATTTT	CAISAVSGASTDTQYF	TRBJ2-3	TRBV10-3	.	.
TGCGCCAGCAGCCCGGGACAGGGGGACGGGTTGGGTTTGGCTTTCTTT	CASSPGQGDGLGLAFF	TRBJ1-1	TRBV5-1	TRBD1	.
TGTGCCAGCAGCGTAGGAGCCCCGAGGACTGGAAACACCATATATTTT	CASSVGAPRTGNTIYF	TRBJ1-3	TRBV9	.	.
TGTGCCAGCAGCTTCGGGACTCCAGGGTTGGACTACGAGCAGTACTTC	CASSFGTPGLDYEQYF	TRBJ2-7	TRBV5-4	.	.
TGCGCCAGCAGCCGAGGGACTAGCGAAGAGACCCAGTACTTC	CASSRGTSEETQYF	TRBJ2-5	TRBV5-1	TRBD2	once
TGTGCCTGGAGTCGTTTGCGGGATGAAAACATTCAGTACTTC	CAWSRLRDENIQYF	TRBJ2-4	TRBV30	.	.
TGTGCCAGCAGCCTGATTGGGGCGGGAGGGTCCTACGAGCAGTACTTC	CASSLIGAGGSYEQYF	TRBJ2-7	TRBV28	TRBD2	.
TGTGCCAGCTCACGAGGGCCAGGGGCCGCCAATGAGCAGTTCTTC	CASSRGPGAANEQFF	TRBJ2-1	TRBV18	.	.
TGCAGCGCCAAGTCGACAGGTGGCTACACCTTC	CSAKSTGGYTF	TRBJ1-2	TRBV29-1	.	.
TGTGCCTGGATGTCCAGAAAGAACACTGAAGCTTTCTTT	CAWMSRKNTEAFF	TRBJ1-1	TRBV30	.	.
TGTGCCAGCTCACCCAGTGGGACAGGGTCCGGAGAGACCCAGTACTTC	CASSPSGTGSGETQYF	TRBJ2-5	TRBV18	TRBD1	.
TGTGCCAGCAGCCAACCCGGAGGGACGAGGTCACCCCTCCACTTT	CASSQPGGTRSPLHF	TRBJ1-6	TRBV7-8	.	.
TGTGCCTGCTCGATCGCCAGGGGGAATCAGCCCCAGCATTTT	CACSIARGNQPQHF	TRBJ1-5	TRBV30	TRBD1	once
TGTGCCTGCCAAAGGGGACTAGCTCGACTCGGGACGGGCGAGCAGTACTTC	CACQRGLARLGTGEQYF	TRBJ2-7	TRBV7-8	TRBD2	.
TGTGCCAGCAGCGTCAACAGCGGGCGCGGAACCTACGAGCAGTACTTC	CASSVNSGRGTYEQYF	TRBJ2-7	TRBV7-2	.	once
TGCAGCGGAGGACTGAACAATGAGCAGTTCTTC	CSGGLNNEQFF	TRBJ2-1	TRBV29-1	.	.